One sample yielded the 29 T cell receptor beta chains listed below, sequenced in a study of post-analysis software for immune sequencing data. No antigens are known for them. TCR beta libraries were prepared from cDNA with unique molecular identifiers. TCRdb processed the PCR reads anew with MiXCR; each CDR3 protein has one entry. The table lists about half a million distinct CDR3 sequences, about a third of them singletons, with around 6% in the top ten. Study results and caveats: Five or six TRBV segments were more frequent in patients than controls; TRBV5-6, TRBV5-1 and TRBV20-1 belonged to this group.

Sequenced input: blood. Every receptor here comes from a girl aged 2-17 years with multiple sclerosis.

The table lists this clonotype with a few counts. The V gene is TRBV7-8, the J gene TRBJ2-7; 9 bases are a match to TRBD1. V shed 5 bases, J shed 3 bases, and the junction held 8 bases outside the gene matches. The length of the CDR3 is 15 residues. Germline CDR1 reads SGHVS; CDR2 reads FQNEAQ. The CDR3 nucleotides are TGTGCCAGCAGCGGAGGGACAGGGCGATACTACGAGCAGTACTTC. This encodes CASSGGTGRYYEQYF.

The rearrangement joins TRBV28 to TRBJ1-2; D gene unclear. The CDR3 has 14 amino acids. V was clipped by 3 bases and J by 8 bases, with 16 bases between them. The germline gives CDR1 MDHEN, CDR2 SYDVKM. The CDR3 here is CASSFSSLEEGYTF. The CDR3 coding sequence is TGTGCCAGCAGTTTCTCCAGCTTAGAGGAAGGCTACACCTTC.

This clonotype was detected a few times. V gene TRBV4-1 combines with J gene TRBJ2-3, with TRBD2 matching 15 bases. V lost 2 bases and J lost 5; bases outside the gene matches: 2. The CDR3 loop spans 16 amino acids. Germline V lookup: CDR1 MGHRA, CDR2 YSYEKL. The CDR3 is CASSQRTSGGGDTQYF. The CDR3, as DNA: TGCGCCAGCAGCCAACGGACTAGCGGGGGGGGAGATACGCAGTATTTT.

This clonotype was detected ten times or more. V gene TRBV20-1 combines with J gene TRBJ2-5; 8 bases match TRBD1. The CDR3 spans 15 residues. Looked up from germline, CDR1 is DFQATT and CDR2 is SNEGSKA (reference sequence). With V trimmed by 3 bases and J by 4 bases, 10 bases remained unmatched. The CDR3 coding sequence is TGCAGTGCTAGCCGGACAGGGACCCATGGAGAGACCCAGTACTTC. Translating it yields CSASRTGTHGETQYF.

This clonotype was observed a handful of times. This rearrangement joins TRBV29-1 to TRBJ2-5; D may be TRBD1 (5 bases). Trimming stripped 7 bases from V and 11 bases from J, with 14 bases between. CDR1 is SQVTM, CDR2 ANQGSEA, per germline. The CDR3 runs to 10 residues. The CDR3 region is CSGRQGEQYF. The DNA for the CDR3 is TGCAGCGGCCGGCAGGGTGAGCAGTACTTC.

The sample holds a few counts of this clonotype. This sequence joins TRBV7-9 and TRBJ2-7; D gene ambiguous. Trimming left V 1 base short and J 12 bases short, with 10 bases between. From germline, CDR1 is SEHNR and CDR2 FQNEAQ (reference sequence). CDR3 length equals 11 residues. In DNA, the CDR3 is TGTGCCAGCAGCTTAGAGACAAAGCTGTACTTC. Translating gives CASSLETKLYF.

There are many counts of this clonotype. This sequence joins TRBV4-2 and TRBJ2-1; D not resolved. CDR3 length equals 17 residues. Germline V CDR1 and CDR2: LGHNA, YNFKEQ. V was clipped by 4 bases and J by 0 bases, with 16 bases between them. The CDR3 reads CASSPSLGTLSYNEQFF. The CDR3 DNA reads as TGTGCCAGCAGCCCCTCTCTCGGCACGCTCTCCTACAATGAGCAGTTCTTC.

J is TRBJ2-3 and V is TRBV6-5, with D hard to call. The V gene's germline CDR1 is MNHEY and CDR2 SVGAGI. V dropped 2 bases and J dropped 2 bases, with 14 bases sitting between them. This CDR3 is 16 amino acids long. The chain's CDR3 is CASSYPSDGHTDTQYF. The CDR3 bases are TGTGCCAGCAGTTACCCCTCGGATGGGCACACAGATACGCAGTATTTT.

This sequence joins TRBV7-8 and TRBJ1-2; D gene unclear. CDR3 length: 16 residues. The germline V and J ends were trimmed by 0 bases and 4 bases, with 15 bases remaining between them. CDR1 and CDR2 (germline): SGHVS, FQNEAQ. The CDR3 nucleotides are TGTGCCAGCAGCTTAGCGCTGACCTACGTTAGCTATGGCTACACCTTC. Its translation is CASSLALTYVSYGYTF.

In DNA form, the CDR3 reads TGCGCCAGCAGCTCGGGCATCGGGGGGGGTTTGGGCACAGATACGCAGTATTTT. This gives the protein CASSSGIGGGLGTDTQYF. This chain links TRBV5-1 with TRBJ2-3; TRBD2 agrees at 8 bases. The CDR3 extends over 18 amino acids. J gave up 1 base and V 3 bases, and 13 bases lay outside the gene matches. The germline CDR1 and CDR2 sequences are SGHRS and YFSETQ. The full variable domain, completed using reference TRBV5-1 and TRBJ2-3, is KAGVTQTPRYLIKTRGQQVTLSCSPISGHRSVSWYQQTPGQGLQFLFEYFSETQRNKGNFPGRFSGRQFSNSRSEMNVSTLELGDSALYLCASSSGIGGGLGTDTQYFGPGTRLTVL.

The genes are TRBV11-3 and TRBJ2-3; 9 bases line up with TRBD2. This CDR3 contains 12 residues. Germline CDR1 reads SGHNT; CDR2 reads YENEEA. After removal of 8 bases from V and 6 bases from J, the junction contained 3 bases not matched to a gene. In DNA, the CDR3 is TGTGCCAGCCTTGGACTAGCGGATACGCAGTATTTT. It codes for CASLGLADTQYF. Together with reference TRBV11-3 and TRBJ2-3, the CDR3 gives the full variable domain: EAGVVQSPRYKIIEKKQPVAFWCNPISGHNTLYWYLQNLGQGPELLIRYENEEAVDDSQLPKDRFSAERLKGVDSTLKIQPAELGDSAVYLCASLGLADTQYFGPGTRLTVL.

The chain is built from TRBV5-1 and TRBJ2-3; D uncertain. V was shortened by 4 bases and J by 3 bases, with 12 bases between the two germline ends. The CDR3 sequence is 14 residues long. Germline V lookup: CDR1 SGHRS, CDR2 YFSETQ. CDR3 region: CASSIAQETDTQYF. The CDR3 DNA sequence: TGCGCCAGCAGCATAGCCCAAGAAACAGATACGCAGTATTTT.

The gene calls are TRBV9 and TRBJ2-6; D is possibly TRBD1 or TRBD2 (5 bases each). Germline V gene sequence: CDR1 SGDLS, CDR2 YYNGEE. V lost 3 bases and J 3 bases, leaving 10 bases between the germline ends. The CDR3 is 15 residues long. The CDR3 is CASSAGPLGANVLTF. CDR3 DNA sequence: TGTGCCAGCAGCGCGGGACCTCTTGGGGCCAACGTCCTGACTTTC. Full variable domain (missing parts from reference TRBV9 and TRBJ2-6): DSGVTQTPKHLITATGQRVTLRCSPRSGDLSVYWYQQSLDQGLQFLIQYYNGEERAKGNILERFSAQQFPDLHSELNLSSLELGDSALYFCASSAGPLGANVLTFGAGSRLTVL.

This clonotype has more than one count but fewer than ten. The chain recombines TRBV7-9 with TRBJ2-3; D is perhaps TRBD2 (5 bases). Germline CDR1 and CDR2: SEHNR and FQNEAQ (reference sequence). Trimming took off 3 bases at V and 8 bases at J, with 9 bases between the two ends. This CDR3 contains 12 residues. The CDR3 nucleotides are TGTGCCAGCAGCTTTGGAGGCGGTACGCAGTATTTT. It yields the protein CASSFGGGTQYF.

This clonotype came up a few times. This rearrangement joins TRBV15 to TRBJ1-5; 7 nucleotides align to TRBD1. The CDR3 has 15 amino acids. The junction had 11 bases not matched to a gene; V was cut back by 5 bases and J by 7 bases. Germline V gene data show CDR1 as LNHNV and CDR2 as YYDKDF (reference sequence). The CDR3 DNA is TGTGCCACCAGCCTTATGACAGGGTACGACCAGCCCCAGCATTTT. Translation gives CATSLMTGYDQPQHF.

The chain is built from TRBV10-3 and TRBJ1-2; D unresolved. Germline V lookup: CDR1 ENHRY, CDR2 SYGVKD. Trimming stripped 3 bases from V and 2 bases from J, with 7 bases between. There are 13 residues in the CDR3. DNA of the CDR3: TGTGCCATCAGTGAATCACAGAACTATGGCTACACCTTC. This translates into CAISESQNYGYTF.

This clonotype was seen only a few times. The rearrangement uses TRBV7-6 and TRBJ1-1, with a possible D match to TRBD1 (5 bases). The germline gives CDR1 SGHVS, CDR2 FNYEAQ. The V end lost 0 bases, the J end lost 4 bases, and 15 bases lay between the germline ends. CDR3 length equals 16 residues. The DNA for the CDR3 is TGTGCCAGCAGCTTAGCCACGAGAGGGGCGAGCACTGAAGCTTTCTTT. Protein product: CASSLATRGASTEAFF.

This clonotype was recorded a few times. The chain links TRBV5-1 to TRBJ1-4; D is unresolved. This CDR3 spans 13 amino acids. Germline V gene sequence: CDR1 SGHRS, CDR2 YFSETQ. Trimming stripped 7 bases from V and 8 bases from J, with 15 bases between. CDR3 in DNA: TGCGCCAGCGCCCCTGAAAACGAGGAAAAACTGTTTTTT. It is translated as CASAPENEEKLFF.

The chain has TRBV29-1 and TRBJ1-2, with D tentatively TRBD1 (6 bases). Germline V gene data show CDR1 as SQVTM and CDR2 as ANQGSEA. The CDR3 totals 12 residues. The CDR3: CNVAGAERGYTF. CDR3 nucleotides: TGCAACGTCGCAGGGGCAGAGCGTGGCTACACCTTC.

There are a few counts of this clonotype. The rearrangement joins TRBV12-3 or TRBV12-4 to TRBJ2-7; D not certain. The CDR3 totals 13 residues. The V gene lost 6 bases and the J gene lost 3 bases, with 12 bases spanning the gap. The CDR3 nucleotides read TGTGCCAGCAGATCCAATGGGCTCTACGAGCAGTACTTC. The encoded protein is CASRSNGLYEQYF.

CDR3 region: CASSLPAGEEKLFF. CDR3 DNA sequence: TGTGCCAGCAGCCTACCCGCTGGGGAGGAAAAACTGTTTTTT. This chain uses TRBV4-2 with TRBJ1-4; D remains ambiguous. Trimming removed 4 bases from V and 8 bases from J, with 14 bases in between. Germline CDR1 is LGHNA and CDR2 is YNFKEQ. This CDR3 contains 14 residues.

The V and J genes are TRBV11-2 and TRBJ2-5; D possibly corresponds to TRBD1 (7 bases). V was cut by 4 bases and J by 11 bases, with 20 bases left in between. The CDR3 totals 14 residues. Germline values: CDR1 SGHAT, CDR2 FQNNGV. The CDR3 DNA reads TGTGCCAGCAGCTCAGCTCGGGACTCACAGGGGCAGTACTTC. Translating gives CASSSARDSQGQYF.

V is TRBV10-3 and J is TRBJ2-5, with unresolved D. The CDR3 consists of 13 residues. Germline CDR1 reads ENHRY; CDR2 reads SYGVKD. V lost 2 bases to trimming and J lost 11 bases, with 15 bases between them. This chain's CDR3 is CAISEDGYNEQYF. For the CDR3, the DNA is TGTGCCATCAGTGAGGACGGGTACAATGAGCAGTACTTC.

The chain carries TRBV7-2 and TRBJ1-2; possible D gene TRBD1, 6 bases. Per germline, CDR1 SGHTA and CDR2 FQGNSA. Trimming cost V 4 bases and J 3 bases, with 18 bases left between them. The CDR3 spans 16 residues. The CDR3: CASSYAGQHLYYGYTF. DNA for the CDR3: TGTGCCAGCAGCTACGCTGGACAGCACCTTTACTATGGCTACACCTTC. Full variable domain (rest looked up from reference TRBV7-2 and TRBJ1-2): GAGVSQSPSNKVTEKGKDVELRCDPISGHTALYWYRQSLGQGLEFLIYFQGNSAPDKSGLPSDRFSAERTGGSVSTLTIQRTQQEDSAVYLCASSYAGQHLYYGYTFGSGTRLTVV.

This chain uses TRBV12-3 or TRBV12-4 with TRBJ2-4; D remains ambiguous. The V end lost 1 base, the J end lost 0 bases, and 7 bases lay between the germline ends. This CDR3 contains 15 residues. This CDR3 is CASSLESLAKNIQYF. CDR3 bases: TGTGCCAGCAGTTTAGAAAGTCTAGCCAAAAACATTCAGTACTTC.

There are a few counts of this clonotype. This chain connects TRBV9 to TRBJ2-5, with a possible D match to TRBD2 (6 bases). Trimming removed 4 bases from V and 2 bases from J, with 15 bases in between. Germline CDR1 is SGDLS and CDR2 is YYNGEE. The CDR3 runs 15 residues. In DNA form, the CDR3 reads TGTGCCAGCAGCCAAAGAGCGGGTCGACAAGAGACCCAGTACTTC. This sequence encodes CASSQRAGRQETQYF.

This clonotype was seen only a few times. The chain carries TRBV20-1 and TRBJ2-3, with D perhaps TRBD1 (6 bases). The germline V and J ends were trimmed by 0 bases and 1 base, with 20 bases remaining between them. The CDR3 is 18 amino acids. The germline V gene encodes CDR1 DFQATT and CDR2 SNEGSKA (reference sequence). CDR3 sequence: CSARDRNWQGRGTDTQYF. The DNA for the CDR3 is TGCAGTGCTAGAGATCGAAATTGGCAGGGGCGAGGCACAGATACGCAGTATTTT.

This clonotype has just one count. This chain uses TRBV5-1 with TRBJ1-1, with D tentatively TRBD1 (5 bases). Trimming pared 2 bases from V and 0 bases from J, leaving 11 bases between. The CDR3 length is 15 residues. Germline-derived CDR1 and CDR2 are SGHRS and YFSETQ. The CDR3 DNA reads TGCGCCAGCAGCTTAGGACACATCATGAACACTGAAGCTTTCTTT. The encoded protein is CASSLGHIMNTEAFF.

The chain links TRBV7-9 to TRBJ2-2; no definite D call. Germline V lookup: CDR1 SEHNR, CDR2 FQNEAQ (reference sequence). Trimming took off 0 bases at V and 0 bases at J, with 17 bases between the two ends. CDR3 length: 19 residues. CDR3 sequence (DNA): TGTGCCAGCAGCTTAGCCTGGAAGAGTGGCAGAGCGAACACCGGGGAGCTGTTTTTT. This sequence encodes CASSLAWKSGRANTGELFF.